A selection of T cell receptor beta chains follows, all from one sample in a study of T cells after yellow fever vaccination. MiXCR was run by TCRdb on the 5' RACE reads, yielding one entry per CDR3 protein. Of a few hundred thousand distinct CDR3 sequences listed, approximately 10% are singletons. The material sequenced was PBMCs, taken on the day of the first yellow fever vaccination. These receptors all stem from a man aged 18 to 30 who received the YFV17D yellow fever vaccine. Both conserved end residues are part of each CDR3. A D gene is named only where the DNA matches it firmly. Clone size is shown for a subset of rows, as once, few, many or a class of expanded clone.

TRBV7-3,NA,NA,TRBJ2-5,TGTGCCAGCAGCTTTTGGGTGGGGGAGACCCAGTACTTC,CASSFWVGETQYF
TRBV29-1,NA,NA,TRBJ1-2,TGCAGCGGACGGGGGGCGGGCACCTTC,CSGRGAGTF
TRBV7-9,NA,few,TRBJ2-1,TGTGCCAGCAGCTTAGTCCCAAACTCCTACAATGAGCAGTTCTTC,CASSLVPNSYNEQFF
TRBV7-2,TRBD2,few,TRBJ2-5,TGTGCCAGCATTCCGGGGGGGCAAGAGACCCAGTACTTC,CASIPGGQETQYF
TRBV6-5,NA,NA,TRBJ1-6,TGTGCCAGCAGTTACGCGCAGGTTCGCCCCCTCCACTTT,CASSYAQVRPLHF
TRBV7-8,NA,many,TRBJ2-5,TGTGCCAGCGGCCAGAGCCAAGAGACCCAGTACTTC,CASGQSQETQYF
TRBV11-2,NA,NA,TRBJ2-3,TGTGCCAGCAGCTTATCCCCTCACACAGATACGCAGTATTTT,CASSLSPHTDTQYF
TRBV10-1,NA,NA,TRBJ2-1,TGCGCCAGCAGTAACAGCGGTGGTAATGAGCAGTTCTTC,CASSNSGGNEQFF
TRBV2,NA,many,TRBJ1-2,TGTGCCAGCAGCTTATCGGGAGTTCCCTATGGCTACACCTTC,CASSLSGVPYGYTF
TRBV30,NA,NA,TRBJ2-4,TGTGCCCTTAACCTAGCCAAAAACATTCAGTACTTC,CALNLAKNIQYF
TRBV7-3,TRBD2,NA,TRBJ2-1,TGTGCCAGCAGCCTATCTGGCGGGGGGTCCCAGCTGATAAATGAGCAGTTCTTC,CASSLSGGGSQLINEQFF
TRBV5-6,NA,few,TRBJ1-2,TGTGCCAGCAGTAAAACTCCAGGGGCTTCGGGCACCCGCTATGGCTACACCTTC,CASSKTPGASGTRYGYTF
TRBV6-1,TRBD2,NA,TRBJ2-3,TGTGCCAGCAGTAAACCGGGACTAGCCGATACGCAGTATTTT,CASSKPGLADTQYF
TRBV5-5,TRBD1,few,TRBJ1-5,TGTGCCAGCAGCTGGGGGGGACAGGGGTACCTCAATCAGCCCCAGCATTTT,CASSWGGQGYLNQPQHF
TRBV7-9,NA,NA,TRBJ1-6,TGTGCCAGCAGCATCCGGAACGGTGATTTCCTCCACTTT,CASSIRNGDFLHF
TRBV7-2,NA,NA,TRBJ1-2,TGTGCCAGCAGCCCCCGGGACACTATCTACGGCTACACCTTC,CASSPRDTIYGYTF
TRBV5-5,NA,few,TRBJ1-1,TGTGCCAGCAGCTTGGACAGAAGATACACTGAAGCTTTCTTT,CASSLDRRYTEAFF
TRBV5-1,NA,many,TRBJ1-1,TGCGCCAGCAGCCTCGGACCGAGTGAAGCTTTCTTT,CASSLGPSEAFF
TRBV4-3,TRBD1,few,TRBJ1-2,TGCGCCAGCAGCCAAGAAATGGGACAGGGATATGGCTACACCTTC,CASSQEMGQGYGYTF
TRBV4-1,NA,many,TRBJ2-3,TGCGCCAGCAGCCAAGATCCCCGTGAAGATACGCAGTATTTT,CASSQDPREDTQYF
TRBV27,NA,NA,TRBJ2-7,TGTGCCAGCAGTTTATCGTGGGGGACTCCCAACTCCGAGCAGTACTTC,CASSLSWGTPNSEQYF
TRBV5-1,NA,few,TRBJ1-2,TGCGCCAGCAGGGTATTACAGGGCGCTAACTATGGCTACACCTTC,CASRVLQGANYGYTF
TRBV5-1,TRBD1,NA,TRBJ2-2,TGCGCCAGCAGCTCGTTGATCGGACAGGGGACCACCGGGGAGCTGTTTTTT,CASSSLIGQGTTGELFF
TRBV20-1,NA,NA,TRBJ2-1,TGCAGTGCCTACGGGCAGAGCTCCTACAATGAGCAGTTCTTC,CSAYGQSSYNEQFF
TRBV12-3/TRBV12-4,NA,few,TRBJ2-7,TGTGCCAGCAGTAAGACTAGTCTTCCCTACGAGCAGTACTTC,CASSKTSLPYEQYF
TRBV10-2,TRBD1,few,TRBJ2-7,TGCGCCAGCAGTGAGCAGGGGGACGAGCAGTACTTC,CASSEQGDEQYF
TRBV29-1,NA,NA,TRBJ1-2,TGCAGCGTTGAAATTGCACCAAACTATGGCTTCACCTTC,CSVEIAPNYGFTF
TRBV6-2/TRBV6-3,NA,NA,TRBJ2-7,TGTGCCAGCAGTTACTCCGACGAGCAGTACTTC,CASSYSDEQYF
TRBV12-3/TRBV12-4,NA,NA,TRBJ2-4,TGTGCCAGCACCTCAGGGATAGCCAAAAACATTCAGTACTTC,CASTSGIAKNIQYF
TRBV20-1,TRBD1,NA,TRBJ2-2,TGCAGTGCTAGAGATGGGGACAGGGGCGACACCGGGGAGCTGTTTTTT,CSARDGDRGDTGELFF
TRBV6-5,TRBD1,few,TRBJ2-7,TGTGCCAGCAGTTCCTCGGACAGGGGAGTCCACGAGCAGTACTTC,CASSSSDRGVHEQYF
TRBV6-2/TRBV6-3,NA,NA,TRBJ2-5,TGTGCCAGCAGTTACTCCGGGCGGGGCAGCCTCCAAGAGACCCAGTACTTC,CASSYSGRGSLQETQYF
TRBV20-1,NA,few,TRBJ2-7,TGCAGTGCTCCGATCGTAGACGAGCAGTACTTC,CSAPIVDEQYF
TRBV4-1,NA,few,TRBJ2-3,TGCGCCAGCAGCCAAAACGACGGGGGTCCCACAGATACGCAGTATTTT,CASSQNDGGPTDTQYF
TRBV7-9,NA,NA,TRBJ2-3,TGTGCCAGCAGCCCGGACAGAAGCACAGATACGCAGTATTTT,CASSPDRSTDTQYF
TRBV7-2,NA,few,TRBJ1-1,TGTGCCAGCAGCTCACTTGGAGGAATGAACACTGAAGCTTTCTTT,CASSSLGGMNTEAFF
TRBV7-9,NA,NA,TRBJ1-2,TGTGCCAGCACCCCTAGAGGAGCAGGTGGCTACACCTTC,CASTPRGAGGYTF
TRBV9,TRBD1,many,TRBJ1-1,TGTGCCAGCAGCGCAGGGACAGACCCTTTACGCCCGAACACTGAAGCTTTCTTT,CASSAGTDPLRPNTEAFF
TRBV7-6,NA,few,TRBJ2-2,TGTGCCAGCAGCTCCTCACCCGGCGGGGAGCTGTTTTTT,CASSSSPGGELFF
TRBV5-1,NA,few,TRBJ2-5,TGCGCCAGCAGCTCGGGACCTAGATGGGAGACCCAGTACTTC,CASSSGPRWETQYF
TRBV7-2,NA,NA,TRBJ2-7,TGTGCCAGCAGCCCCTTTCGAGACGAGCAGTACTTC,CASSPFRDEQYF
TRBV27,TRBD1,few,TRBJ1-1,TGTGCCAGCAGTTTCTTCTACGTCCAGGGGGCGGGAACTGAAGCTTTCTTT,CASSFFYVQGAGTEAFF
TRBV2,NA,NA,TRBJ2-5,TGTGCCAGCAGTGAAGCGCTAAGGGAGACCCAGTACTTC,CASSEALRETQYF
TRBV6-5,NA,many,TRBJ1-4,TGTGCCAGCAGTTACCAACAGGGCGGTAATGAAAAACTGTTTTTT,CASSYQQGGNEKLFF
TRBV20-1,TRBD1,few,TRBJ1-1,TGCAGTGCTAGAGGGTTGATCGGGACAGGTCGTAAAGCTTTCTTT,CSARGLIGTGRKAFF
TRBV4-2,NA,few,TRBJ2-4,TGTGCCAGCAGCCAAGCTTGGAGCAGCCAGAACATAGCCAAAAACATTCAGTACTTC,CASSQAWSSQNIAKNIQYF
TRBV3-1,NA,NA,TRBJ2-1,TGTGCCAGCAGCCGGATAATCCATGAGCAGTTCTTC,CASSRIIHEQFF